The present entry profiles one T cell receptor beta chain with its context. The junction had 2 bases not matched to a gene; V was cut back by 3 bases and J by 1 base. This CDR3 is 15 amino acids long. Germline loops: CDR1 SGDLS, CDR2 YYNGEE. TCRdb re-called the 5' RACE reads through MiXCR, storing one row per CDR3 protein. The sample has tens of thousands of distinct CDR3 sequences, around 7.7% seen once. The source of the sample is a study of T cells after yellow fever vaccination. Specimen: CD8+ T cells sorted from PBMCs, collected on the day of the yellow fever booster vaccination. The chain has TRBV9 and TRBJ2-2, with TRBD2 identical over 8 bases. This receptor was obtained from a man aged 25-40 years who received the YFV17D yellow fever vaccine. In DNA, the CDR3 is TGTGCCAGCAGCGCGGGGGGGAAGAACACCGGGGAGCTGTTTTTT. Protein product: CASSAGGKNTGELFF.